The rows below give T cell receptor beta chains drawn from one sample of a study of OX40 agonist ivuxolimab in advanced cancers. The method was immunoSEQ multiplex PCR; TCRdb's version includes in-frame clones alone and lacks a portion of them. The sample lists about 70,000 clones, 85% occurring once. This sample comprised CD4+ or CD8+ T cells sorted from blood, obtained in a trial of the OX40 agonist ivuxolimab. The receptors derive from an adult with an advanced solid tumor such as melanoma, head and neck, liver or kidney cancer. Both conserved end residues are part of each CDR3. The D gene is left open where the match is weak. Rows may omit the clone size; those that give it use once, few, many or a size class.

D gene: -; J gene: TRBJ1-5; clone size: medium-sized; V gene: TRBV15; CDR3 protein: CATSRDARDDQPQHF; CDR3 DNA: TGTGCCACCAGCAGAGATGCCAGGGACGATCAGCCCCAGCATTTT
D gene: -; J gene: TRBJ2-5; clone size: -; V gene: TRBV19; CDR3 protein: CASSIGPSQETQYF; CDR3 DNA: TGTGCCAGTAGTATAGGTCCTAGCCAAGAGACCCAGTACTTC
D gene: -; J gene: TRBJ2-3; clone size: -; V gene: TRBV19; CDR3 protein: CASSIGYSERTDTQYF; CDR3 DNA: TGTGCCAGTAGTATAGGTTATAGCGAACGCACAGATACGCAGTATTTT
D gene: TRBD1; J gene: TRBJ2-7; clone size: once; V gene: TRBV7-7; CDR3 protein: CASSYGQGVPYEQYF; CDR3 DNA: TGTGCTAGCAGCTACGGACAGGGCGTTCCCTACGAGCAGTACTTC
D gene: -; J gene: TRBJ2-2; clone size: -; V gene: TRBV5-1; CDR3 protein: CASRGARTGELFF; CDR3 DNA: TGCGCCAGCAGGGGGGCGCGCACCGGGGAGCTGTTTTTT
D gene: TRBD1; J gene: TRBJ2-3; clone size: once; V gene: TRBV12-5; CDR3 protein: CASGRGTGLTDTQYF; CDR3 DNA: TGTGCTAGTGGTCGTGGGACAGGGCTGACAGATACGCAGTATTTT
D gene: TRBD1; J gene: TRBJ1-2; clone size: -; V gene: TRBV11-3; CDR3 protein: CASSRDRGQIGYTF; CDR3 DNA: TGTGCCAGCAGCCGGGACAGGGGGCAGATTGGCTACACCTTC
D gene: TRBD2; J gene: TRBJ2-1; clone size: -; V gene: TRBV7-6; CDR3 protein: CASSFGGSAKNEQFF; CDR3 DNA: TGTGCCAGCAGCTTTGGCGGGAGCGCTAAAAATGAGCAGTTCTTC
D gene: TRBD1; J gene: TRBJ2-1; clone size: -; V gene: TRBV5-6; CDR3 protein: CASSLAGTGANNEQFF; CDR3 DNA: TGTGCCAGCAGCTTGGCCGGGACAGGGGCTAACAATGAGCAGTTCTTC
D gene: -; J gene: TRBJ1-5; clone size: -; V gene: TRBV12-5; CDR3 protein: CASGFIQVNQPQHF; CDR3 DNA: TGTGCTAGTGGTTTTATACAGGTCAATCAGCCCCAGCATTTT
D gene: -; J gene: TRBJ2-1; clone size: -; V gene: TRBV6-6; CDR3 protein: CASSYDREQFF; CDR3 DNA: TGTGCCAGCAGTTACGATCGTGAGCAGTTCTTC
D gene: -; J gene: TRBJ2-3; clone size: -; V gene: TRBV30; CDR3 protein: CAWTRTGLGTDTQYF; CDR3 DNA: TGTGCCTGGACCCGAACGGGGTTAGGCACAGATACGCAGTATTTT
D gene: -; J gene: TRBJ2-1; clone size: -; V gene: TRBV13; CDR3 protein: CASSLGGGNEQFF; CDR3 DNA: TGTGCCAGCAGCTTAGGCGGGGGTAATGAGCAGTTCTTC
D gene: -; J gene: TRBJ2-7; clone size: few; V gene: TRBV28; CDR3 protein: CASSSGTYYEQYF; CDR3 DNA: TGTGCCAGCAGTTCCGGGACCTACTACGAGCAGTACTTC
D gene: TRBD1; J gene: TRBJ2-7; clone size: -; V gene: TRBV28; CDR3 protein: CASTLGTGGSYEQYF; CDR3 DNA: TGTGCCAGCACTCTTGGGACAGGGGGTTCCTACGAGCAGTACTTC
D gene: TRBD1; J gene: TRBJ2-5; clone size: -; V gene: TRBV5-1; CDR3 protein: CASSSAPSTGGETQYF; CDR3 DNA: TGCGCCAGCAGCTCCGCGCCTTCGACAGGGGGAGAGACCCAGTACTTC